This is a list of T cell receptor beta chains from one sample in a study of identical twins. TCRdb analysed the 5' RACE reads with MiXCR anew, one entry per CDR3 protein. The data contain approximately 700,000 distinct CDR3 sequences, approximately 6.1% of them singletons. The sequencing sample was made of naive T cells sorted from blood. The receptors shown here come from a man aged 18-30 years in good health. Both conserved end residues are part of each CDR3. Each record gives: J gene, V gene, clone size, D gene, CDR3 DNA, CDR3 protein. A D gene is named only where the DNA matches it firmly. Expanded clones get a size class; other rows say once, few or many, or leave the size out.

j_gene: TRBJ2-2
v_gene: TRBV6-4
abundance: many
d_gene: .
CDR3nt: TGTGCCAGCAGTGACCGGACTGTCGGGGAGCTGTTTTTT
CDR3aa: CASSDRTVGELFF

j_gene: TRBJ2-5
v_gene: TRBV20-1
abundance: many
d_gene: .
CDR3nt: TGCATCCCGGCGGGGGCCGGGGAGACCCAGTACTTC
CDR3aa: CIPAGAGETQYF

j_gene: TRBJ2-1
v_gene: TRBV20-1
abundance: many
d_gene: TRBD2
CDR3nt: TGCAGTGCTAGAAGGCTAGCGGGAGTGACCTACAATGAGCAGTTCTTC
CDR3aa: CSARRLAGVTYNEQFF

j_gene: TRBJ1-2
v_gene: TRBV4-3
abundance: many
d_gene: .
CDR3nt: TGCGCCAGCAGCCCTGACAGAGGCTATGGCTACACCTTC
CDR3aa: CASSPDRGYGYTF

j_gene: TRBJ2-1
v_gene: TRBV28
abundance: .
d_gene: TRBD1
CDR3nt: TGTGCCACCCAAAGTCCCCCGGGACAGTTCTACAATGAGCAGTTCTTC
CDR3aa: CATQSPPGQFYNEQFF

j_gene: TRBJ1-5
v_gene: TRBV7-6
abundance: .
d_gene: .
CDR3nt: TGTGCCAGCACCACCGTGTCAACGGGGCTGCGGTCGCATCAGCCCCAGCATTTT
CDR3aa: CASTTVSTGLRSHQPQHF

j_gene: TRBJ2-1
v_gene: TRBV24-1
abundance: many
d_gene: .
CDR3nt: TGTGCCACCAGAGAAAAAGCCGAGGAGCATGAGCAGTTCTTC
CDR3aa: CATREKAEEHEQFF

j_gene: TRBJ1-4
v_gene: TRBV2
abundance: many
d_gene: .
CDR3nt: TGTGCCAGCAGTGACCTGCCAGTAGCAACTAATGAAAAACTGTTTTTT
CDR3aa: CASSDLPVATNEKLFF

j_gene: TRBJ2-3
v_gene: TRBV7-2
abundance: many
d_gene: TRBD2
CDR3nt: TGTGCCAGCAGCCCCCGGACTAGCGGGATGGAAGATACGCAGTATTTT
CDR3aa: CASSPRTSGMEDTQYF

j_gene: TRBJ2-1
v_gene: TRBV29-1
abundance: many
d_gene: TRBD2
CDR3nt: TGCAGCGTTGATAGGCCCAGCGGGAGTAAGGTTGAGCAGTTCTTC
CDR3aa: CSVDRPSGSKVEQFF

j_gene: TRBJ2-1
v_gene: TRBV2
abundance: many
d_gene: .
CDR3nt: TGTGCCAGCAGTGAAGAGTCTAGCGCCTACAATGAGCAGTTCTTC
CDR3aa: CASSEESSAYNEQFF

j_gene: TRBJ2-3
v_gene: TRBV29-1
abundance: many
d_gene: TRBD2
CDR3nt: TGCAGCGTTCTAGCGGGAGTGACAGATACGCAGTATTTT
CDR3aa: CSVLAGVTDTQYF

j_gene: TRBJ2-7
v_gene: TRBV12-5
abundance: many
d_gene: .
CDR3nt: TGTGCTAGTGGTTTAACTGCCTACGAGCAGTACTTC
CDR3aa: CASGLTAYEQYF

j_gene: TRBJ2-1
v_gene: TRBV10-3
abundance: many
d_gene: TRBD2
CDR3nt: TGTGCCATCAGTGAGAAGTTAGCGGGAGTTGAGCAGTTCTTC
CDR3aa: CAISEKLAGVEQFF

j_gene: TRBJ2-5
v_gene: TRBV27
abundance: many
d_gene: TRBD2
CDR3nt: TGTGCCAGCAGTTTGAGCGGGAGGGCCCAGACCCAGTACTTC
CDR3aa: CASSLSGRAQTQYF

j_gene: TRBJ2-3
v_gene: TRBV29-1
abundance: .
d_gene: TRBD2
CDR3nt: TGCAGCGTTGAAGATCATGTAGCGGGAGTGAAGAATGGGCAGTATTTT
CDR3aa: CSVEDHVAGVKNGQYF

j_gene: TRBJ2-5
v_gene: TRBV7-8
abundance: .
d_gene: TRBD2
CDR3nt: TGTGCCAGCAGCTTAATCCCTAGCGGGAGACAAGAGACCCAGTACTTC
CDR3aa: CASSLIPSGRQETQYF

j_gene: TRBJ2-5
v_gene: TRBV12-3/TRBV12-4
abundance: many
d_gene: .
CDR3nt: TGTGCCAGCAGCCCTAGGGGCCTAGCCCTAGAAGAGACCCAGTACTTC
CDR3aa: CASSPRGLALEETQYF

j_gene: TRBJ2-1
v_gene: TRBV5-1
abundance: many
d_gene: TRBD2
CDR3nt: TGCGCCAGCAGATTACTAGCGGGAGTTTCGAATGAGCAGTTCTTC
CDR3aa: CASRLLAGVSNEQFF

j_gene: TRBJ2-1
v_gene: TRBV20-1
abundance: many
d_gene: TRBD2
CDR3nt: TGCAGTGCTAACAGACTAGCGGGAGTGGAACTTGAGCAGTTCTTC
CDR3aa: CSANRLAGVELEQFF

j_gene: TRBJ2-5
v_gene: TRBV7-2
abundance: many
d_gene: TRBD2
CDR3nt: TGTGCCAGCAGCCTCGAGGGCGGGAGAGGGGTCTTAGAGACCCAGTACTTC
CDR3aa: CASSLEGGRGVLETQYF

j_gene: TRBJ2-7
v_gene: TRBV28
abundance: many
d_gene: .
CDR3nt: TGTGCCAGCAGCCCCCGGGCATTCGACTACGAGCAGTACTTC
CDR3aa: CASSPRAFDYEQYF

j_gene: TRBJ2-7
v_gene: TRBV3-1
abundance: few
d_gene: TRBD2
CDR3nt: TGTGCCAGCAGCCAAGATCCGGCTAGCGGGAGCTACGAGCAGTACTTC
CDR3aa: CASSQDPASGSYEQYF

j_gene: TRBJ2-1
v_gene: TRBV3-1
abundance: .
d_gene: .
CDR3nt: TGTGCCAGCAGCCGGCCCTCGACCGGTGAGCGGTTCTTC
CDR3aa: CASSRPSTGERFF

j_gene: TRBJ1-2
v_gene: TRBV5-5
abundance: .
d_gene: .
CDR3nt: TGTGCCAGCAGCTTGGGCCCAGGGGAAGCCTATGGCTACACCTTC
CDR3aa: CASSLGPGEAYGYTF

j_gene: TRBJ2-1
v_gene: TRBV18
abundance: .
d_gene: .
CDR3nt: TGTGCCAGCTCACAAGAACTAGCCTCTACCTACAATGAGCGGTTCTTC
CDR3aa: CASSQELASTYNERFF

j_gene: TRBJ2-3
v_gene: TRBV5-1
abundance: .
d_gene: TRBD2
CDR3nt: TGCGCCAGCAGCTTGGCTCGGGGGGCAGATACGCAGTATTTT
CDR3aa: CASSLARGADTQYF

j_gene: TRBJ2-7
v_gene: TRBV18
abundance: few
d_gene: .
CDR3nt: TGTGCCAGCTCACCACAGAACAACGAGCAGTACTTC
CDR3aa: CASSPQNNEQYF

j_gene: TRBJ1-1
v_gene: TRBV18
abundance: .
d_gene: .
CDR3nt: TGTGCCAGCTCACCATCGGGGGTGCGAGCTTTCTTT
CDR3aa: CASSPSGVRAFF

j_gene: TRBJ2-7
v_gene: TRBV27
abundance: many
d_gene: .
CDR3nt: TGTGCCAGCAGTTCATCCAGCTCCTACGAGCAGCACTTC
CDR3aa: CASSSSSSYEQHF

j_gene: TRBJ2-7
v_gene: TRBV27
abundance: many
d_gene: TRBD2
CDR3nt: TGTGCCAGCAGTCTATATAGCGGGCTCGCGTACGAGCAGTACTTC
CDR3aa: CASSLYSGLAYEQYF

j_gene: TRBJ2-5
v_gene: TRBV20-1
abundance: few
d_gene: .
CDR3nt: TGCAGTGCCCCGGCGGCGTACCAAGAGACCCAGTACTTC
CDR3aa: CSAPAAYQETQYF

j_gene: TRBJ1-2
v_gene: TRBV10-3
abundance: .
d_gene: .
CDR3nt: TGTGCCACCAGATTCGGGGGCAGGGAAGGTTTAGGCACCTTC
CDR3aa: CATRFGGREGLGTF

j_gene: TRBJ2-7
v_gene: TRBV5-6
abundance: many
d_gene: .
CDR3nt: TGTGCCAGCAGCTTCCGGGACCTTAACTACGAGCAGTACTTC
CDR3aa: CASSFRDLNYEQYF

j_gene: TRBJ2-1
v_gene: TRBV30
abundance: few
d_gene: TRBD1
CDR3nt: TGTGCCTGGAGCGAAGGGACAGGGGCCAGAAATGAGCAGTTCTTC
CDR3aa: CAWSEGTGARNEQFF

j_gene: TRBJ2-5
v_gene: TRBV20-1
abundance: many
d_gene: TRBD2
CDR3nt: TGCAGTGCTGGCGGGAGCGGGGAGACCCAGTACTTC
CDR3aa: CSAGGSGETQYF

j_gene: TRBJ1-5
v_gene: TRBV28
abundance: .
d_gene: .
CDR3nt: TGTGCCAGCAGTTACCGGGGCTACGATCAGCCCCAACATTTT
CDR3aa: CASSYRGYDQPQHF

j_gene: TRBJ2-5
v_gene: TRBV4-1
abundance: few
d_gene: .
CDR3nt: TGCGCCAGCAGCCAAGAAAGGGTTGGCGAGACCCAGTACTTC
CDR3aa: CASSQERVGETQYF

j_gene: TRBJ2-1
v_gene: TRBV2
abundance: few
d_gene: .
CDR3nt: TGTGCCAGCAGTCCATCCTCCGCCGGGAACAATGAGCAGTTCTTC
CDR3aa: CASSPSSAGNNEQFF

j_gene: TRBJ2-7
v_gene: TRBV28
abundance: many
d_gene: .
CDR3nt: TGTGCCACCAGGGTCTCTAGCTCCTACGAGCAGTACTTC
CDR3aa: CATRVSSSYEQYF

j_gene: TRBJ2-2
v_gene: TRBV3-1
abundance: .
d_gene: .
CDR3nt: TGTGCCAGCAGCCATGGGGGGCGAAACACCGGGGAGCTGTTTTTT
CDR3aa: CASSHGGRNTGELFF

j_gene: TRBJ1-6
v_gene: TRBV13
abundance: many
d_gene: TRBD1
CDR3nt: TGTGCCAGCAGCACACCGACAGGGGAAAAGAATTCACCCCTCCACTTT
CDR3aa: CASSTPTGEKNSPLHF

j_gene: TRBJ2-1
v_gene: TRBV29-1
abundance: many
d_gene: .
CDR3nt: TGCAGCGTTGAAATCGGTAGCGGCTCCTACAATGAGCAGTTCTTC
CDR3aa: CSVEIGSGSYNEQFF

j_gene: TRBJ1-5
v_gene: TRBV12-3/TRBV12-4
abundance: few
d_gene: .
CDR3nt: TGTGCCGGGGGACCGAGTAGCAATCAGCCCCAGCATTTT
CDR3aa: CAGGPSSNQPQHF

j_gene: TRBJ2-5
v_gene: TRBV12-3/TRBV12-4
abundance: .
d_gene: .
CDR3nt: TGTGCCAGCAGTTTAGTGAAGGGGCTTGGAGAGACCCAGTACTTC
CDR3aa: CASSLVKGLGETQYF

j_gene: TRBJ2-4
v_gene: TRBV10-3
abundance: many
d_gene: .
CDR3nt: TGTGCCATCAGTGAAGAACTAGCCAAAAACATTCAGTACTTC
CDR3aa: CAISEELAKNIQYF

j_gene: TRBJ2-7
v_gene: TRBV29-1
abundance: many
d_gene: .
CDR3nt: TGCAGCGTTGTTGGACACTCCTACGAGCAGTACTTC
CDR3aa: CSVVGHSYEQYF

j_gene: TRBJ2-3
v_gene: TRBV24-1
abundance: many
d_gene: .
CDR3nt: TGTGCCACCAGCGACCTCACGGCGGAAGCAGATACGCAGTATTTT
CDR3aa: CATSDLTAEADTQYF

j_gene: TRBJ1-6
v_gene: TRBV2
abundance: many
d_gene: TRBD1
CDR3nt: TGTGCCAGCAGGTCGACAGGGAATAATTCACCCCTCCACTTT
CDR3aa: CASRSTGNNSPLHF

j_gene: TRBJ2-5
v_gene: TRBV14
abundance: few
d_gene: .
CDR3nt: TGTGCCAGCAGCCAAGTCAATTGGAGGGGGGAGACCCAGTACTTC
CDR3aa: CASSQVNWRGETQYF